Below, 30 T cell receptor beta chains from the same sample are listed, as sequenced in a study of T cell responses to AZD1222 COVID-19 vaccine. TCRdb's copy holds only in-frame clones and misses some; the assay was immunoSEQ multiplex PCR. The sample includes around 120,000 clones, 80% to 90% of them seen just once. The material was peripheral blood, obtained on day 0 of AZD1222 vaccination. These TCRs come from an adult in good health.

A word on this clone: At one end, the junction sequence differs from germline, possibly due to a read error. CDR3 region: CARSQDWGGAGNEQFF. The CDR3 DNA reads TGTGCCCGCAGCCAAGATTGGGGGGGGGCCGGCAATGAGCAGTTCTTC. The chain employs TRBV14 and TRBJ2-1; a weak D match, TRBD2 (7 bases). CDR3 length equals 16 residues. The V gene's germline CDR1 is SGHDN and CDR2 FVKESK.

The J gene is TRBJ1-2, the V gene TRBV27; D may be TRBD1 (6 bases). Trimming cost V 6 bases and J 3 bases, with 17 bases left between them. CDR1 is MNHEY, CDR2 SMNVEV, per germline (reference sequence). There are 15 residues in the CDR3. The CDR3 sequence: CASRGGFAQHYGYTF. DNA for the CDR3: TGTGCCAGCAGAGGGGGTTTCGCCCAACACTATGGCTACACCTTC.

J is TRBJ1-3 and V is TRBV14; D is ambiguous. The CDR3 is 14 amino acids. The germline V gene encodes CDR1 SGHDN and CDR2 FVKESK. Trimming stripped 1 base from V and 5 bases from J, with 9 bases between. The CDR3 region has the DNA TGTGCCAGCAGCCAAGTATTGTCGAGAAACACCATATATTTT. Encoded protein: CASSQVLSRNTIYF.

The chain couples TRBV18 to TRBJ1-2; 8 bases map to TRBD1. V gave up 3 bases and J gave up 2 bases; unmatched junction bases: 2. This CDR3 comprises 14 residues. Per germline, CDR1 KGHSH and CDR2 LQKENI. The CDR3 loop is CASSPGTGNYGYTF. CDR3 nucleotide sequence: TGTGCCAGCTCACCTGGGACAGGCAACTATGGCTACACCTTC.

This clone was detected a few times. This chain joins TRBV29-1 and TRBJ1-1, with D possibly TRBD1 on 5 matching bases. Germline-derived CDR1 and CDR2 are SQVTM and ANQGSEA. This CDR3 is built from 13 residues. V lost 7 bases to trimming and J lost 1 base, with 13 bases between them. The CDR3 is CSAQGHRNTEAFF. In nucleotides, the CDR3 is TGCAGCGCACAAGGACACCGGAACACTGAAGCTTTCTTT.

V usage is TRBV25-1 and J usage is TRBJ2-1; 9 bases agree with TRBD1. From germline, CDR1 is MGHDK and CDR2 SYGVNS. This CDR3 is built from 15 residues. J gave up 7 bases and V 3 bases, and 7 bases lay outside the gene matches. CDR3 sequence: CASSDPGQGRNEQFF. Here the CDR3 DNA reads TGTGCCAGCAGTGATCCCGGACAGGGGAGGAATGAGCAGTTCTTC.

The V and J genes are TRBV9 and TRBJ1-3, with D unresolved. The length of the CDR3 is 14 residues. Germline CDR1 and CDR2: SGDLS and YYNGEE. The V end was cut by 4 bases, the J end by 3 bases, with 11 bases between. The CDR3 spells CASSPTRLGNTIYF. CDR3 DNA sequence: TGTGCCAGCAGCCCCACTCGACTTGGAAACACCATATATTTT.

This clone appeared a single time. V and J are TRBV6-4 and TRBJ1-2, with TRBD1 identical over 8 bases. After removal of 9 bases from V and 1 base from J, the junction contained 10 bases not matched to a gene. CDR1 is MRHNA and CDR2 is SNTAGT in the germline V gene. CDR3 length equals 15 residues. CDR3 nucleotide sequence: TGTGCCAGAGTGGGCAGGGGGCGGGATAACTATGGCTACACCTTC. This translates into CARVGRGRDNYGYTF.

The rearrangement joins TRBV6-5 to TRBJ1-1; D is ambiguous. V lost 4 bases and J lost 2, with 11 bases in between. The CDR3 runs to 14 residues. Per germline, CDR1 MNHEY and CDR2 SVGAGI. This CDR3 reads CASSWAGGNTEAFF. The CDR3, as DNA: TGTGCCAGCAGTTGGGCAGGAGGAAACACTGAAGCTTTCTTT.

The rearrangement joins TRBV5-1 to TRBJ2-7; D ambiguous. The germline gives CDR1 SGHRS, CDR2 YFSETQ. V lost 1 base, J lost 6 bases, and 11 bases lay in between. This CDR3 comprises 13 residues. CDR3: CASSLYGLGEQYF. CDR3 DNA sequence: TGCGCCAGCAGCTTGTATGGGCTCGGCGAGCAGTACTTC.

The rearrangement uses TRBV9 and TRBJ2-2; TRBD1 aligns across 7 bases. Germline loops: CDR1 SGDLS, CDR2 YYNGEE. J gave up 8 bases and V 3 bases, and 13 bases lay outside the gene matches. There are 16 residues in the CDR3. The CDR3 sequence: CASSAQRTGLGGELFF. For the CDR3, the DNA is TGTGCCAGCAGCGCCCAACGGACAGGCCTCGGGGGGGAGCTGTTTTTT.

V gene TRBV7-8 combines with J gene TRBJ1-4; D ambiguous. The CDR3 totals 15 residues. The germline V and J ends were trimmed by 2 bases and 4 bases, with 11 bases remaining between them. The germline gives CDR1 SGHVS, CDR2 FQNEAQ. The DNA for the CDR3 is TGTGCCAGCAGCTTAATTCCGGGGATTAATGAAAAACTGTTTTTT. Protein: CASSLIPGINEKLFF.

The chain carries TRBV5-1 and TRBJ1-4; TRBD1 matches 10 bases. CDR1 and CDR2 (germline): SGHRS, YFSETQ. The CDR3 has 17 amino acids. Trimming took 4 bases from V and 10 from J; bases not matched to a gene: 16. CDR3 region: CASSPDRGRIRSGKLFF. CDR3 nucleotide sequence: TGCGCCAGCAGCCCTGACAGGGGGCGGATTCGATCCGGAAAACTGTTTTTT.

For the CDR3, the DNA is TGTGCTAGTGGTTCGGTGACAGGGCTCGTAGAGGGCTACACCTTC. It encodes CASGSVTGLVEGYTF. The rearrangement joins TRBV12-5 to TRBJ1-2, with 7 bases that match TRBD1. Unmatched junction bases numbered 13, after V lost 4 bases and J lost 8 bases. CDR3 length: 15 amino acids. Germline loops: CDR1 LGHNT, CDR2 FRNRAP.

The J gene is TRBJ1-1, the V gene TRBV30, with 7 bases fitting TRBD1. The germline gives CDR1 GTSNPN, CDR2 SVGIG (reference sequence). V dropped 7 bases and J dropped 0; count of bases not matched to a gene: 8. This CDR3 region has 14 residues. CDR3 nucleotides: TGTGCCTCCTACAGGGGAGGGATGAACACTGAAGCTTTCTTT. Its translation is CASYRGGMNTEAFF.

This chain joins TRBV3-1 (or the pseudogene TRBV3-2) and TRBJ2-5; 8 bases align to TRBD2. CDR1 is LGHDT and CDR2 is YNNKEL in the germline V gene (reference sequence). V lost 6 bases and J lost 4; bases outside the gene matches: 10. CDR3 length: 15 amino acids. The CDR3 DNA reads TGTGCCAGCAGACGAACTAGCGGTGGAGGAGAGACCCAGTACTTC. The encoded protein is CASRRTSGGGETQYF.

This clone was recorded at least ten times. The rearrangement uses TRBV27 and TRBJ2-1; TRBD2 aligns across 9 bases. Germline values: CDR1 MNHEY, CDR2 SMNVEV (reference sequence). With V trimmed by 6 bases and J by 0 bases, 6 bases remained unmatched. The CDR3 has 16 residues. This CDR3 is CASRAGGPSSYNEQFF. In DNA, the CDR3 is TGTGCCAGCAGGGCGGGAGGGCCGAGCTCCTACAATGAGCAGTTCTTC.

The rearrangement joins TRBV15 to TRBJ2-7; 10 positions agree with TRBD1. Germline loops: CDR1 LNHNV, CDR2 YYDKDF (reference sequence). Losses at the gene ends were 5 bases for V and 4 bases for J; bases not matched to a gene: 11. The CDR3 covers 16 residues. The CDR3 DNA sequence: TGTGCCACCAGCGCATCAGACAGGGGGCCTGGGTACGAGCAGTACTTC. Protein sequence: CATSASDRGPGYEQYF.

The rearrangement joins TRBV24-1 to TRBJ2-7; D not resolved. The CDR3 extends over 15 amino acids. From germline, CDR1 is KGHDR and CDR2 SFDVKD. The V gene lost 2 bases and the J gene lost 3 bases, with 13 bases spanning the gap. The CDR3 here is CATSDSSGPFYEQYF. In DNA, the CDR3 is TGTGCCACCAGTGATTCGTCAGGCCCCTTCTACGAGCAGTACTTC.

This clone was seen just once. The chain couples TRBV5-1 to TRBJ1-2; a weak D match, TRBD1 (6 bases). V lost 1 base and J lost 0, with 10 bases in between. CDR3 length: 15 amino acids. From germline, CDR1 is SGHRS and CDR2 YFSETQ. The CDR3, as DNA: TGCGCCAGCAGCTTGTACAGGGTACCTAACTATGGCTACACCTTC. This translates into CASSLYRVPNYGYTF. The full variable domain, rest sourced from reference TRBV5-1 and TRBJ1-2, is KAGVTQTPRYLIKTRGQQVTLSCSPISGHRSVSWYQQTPGQGLQFLFEYFSETQRNKGNFPGRFSGRQFSNSRSEMNVSTLELGDSALYLCASSLYRVPNYGYTFGSGTRLTVV.

The chain joins TRBV15 to TRBJ2-1; D perhaps matches TRBD1 (6 bases). CDR1 and CDR2 from the germline V gene are LNHNV and YYDKDF (reference sequence). The length of the CDR3 is 14 residues. Trimming pared 5 bases from V and 4 bases from J, leaving 12 bases between. The CDR3 is CATSYRAQYNEQFF. The CDR3 nucleotides read TGTGCCACCAGCTACAGGGCCCAGTACAATGAGCAGTTCTTC. Looking up the rest from reference TRBV15 and TRBJ2-1 gives the full variable domain: DAMVIQNPRYQVTQFGKPVTLSCSQTLNHNVMYWYQQKSSQAPKLLFHYYDKDFNNEADTPDNFQSRRPNTSFCFLDIRSPGLGDTAMYLCATSYRAQYNEQFFGPGTRLTVL.

The rearrangement links TRBV5-1 to TRBJ2-7, with D perhaps TRBD1 (5 bases). Deletions cut 5 bases from V and 3 bases from J, with 9 bases between. Germline V gene lookup returns CDR1 SGHRS and CDR2 YFSETQ. This CDR3 is built from 12 residues. CDR3 residues: CASSSGFYEQYF. The CDR3 DNA sequence: TGCGCCAGCAGTTCAGGGTTCTACGAGCAGTACTTC.

This chain uses TRBV3-1 (or the pseudogene TRBV3-2) with TRBJ2-1; 10 bases fit TRBD2. V lost 3 bases and J lost 1; bases outside the gene matches: 9. The CDR3 is 18 residues long. Germline lookup yields CDR1 LGHDT and CDR2 YNNKEL (reference sequence). The CDR3 DNA sequence: TGTGCCAGCAGCCAGGTAGCGGGAGGTGTAAAGTCCTACAATGAGCAGTTCTTC. Protein sequence: CASSQVAGGVKSYNEQFF.

The V gene is TRBV6-4, the J gene TRBJ1-6; 9 nucleotides match TRBD1. This CDR3 is built from 17 residues. Germline CDR1 and CDR2: MRHNA and SNTAGT. Trimming took 4 bases from V and 1 from J; bases not matched to a gene: 5. The CDR3 region is CASSATGGRSYNSPLHF. The DNA of the CDR3 is TGTGCCAGCAGTGCGACAGGGGGAAGGTCCTATAATTCACCCCTCCACTTT.

This clone was observed a handful of times. This chain uses TRBV29-1 with TRBJ1-1; D call uncertain. CDR3 size: 11 residues. The V and J ends lost 8 bases and 1 base respectively, with 8 bases between them. Germline CDR1 and CDR2: SQVTM and ANQGSEA. CDR3 in amino acids: CSSSTNTEAFF. The DNA of the CDR3 is TGCAGCAGTTCTACGAACACTGAAGCTTTCTTT.

V usage is TRBV20-1 and J usage is TRBJ2-7; perhaps TRBD2 as D (6 bases). The CDR3 is made up of 15 amino acids. CDR1 and CDR2 (germline): DFQATT, SNEGSKA (reference sequence). V gave up 3 bases and J gave up 0 bases, with 15 bases separating them. The CDR3 region has the DNA TGCAGTGCTAGTTTTCCCGGGGGTGGCTCCTACGAGCAGTACTTC. It specifies CSASFPGGGSYEQYF.

This chain joins TRBV24-1 and TRBJ1-2; 7 bases align to TRBD1. Germline V CDR1 and CDR2: KGHDR, SFDVKD. After removal of 3 bases from V and 4 bases from J, the junction contained 10 bases not matched to a gene. This CDR3 contains 16 residues. CDR3 sequence reads: CATSDTPGQDLYGYTF. CDR3 nucleotide sequence: TGTGCCACCAGTGATACCCCCGGACAGGACCTCTATGGCTACACCTTC.

This clone has a single count. The chain carries TRBV4-1 and TRBJ2-1; D ambiguous. The CDR3 loop spans 17 amino acids. V was pared by 5 bases and J by 0 bases, with 17 bases between. Germline V gives CDR1 MGHRA, CDR2 YSYEKL. The CDR3 loop is CASSLRAVWSSYNEQFF. The CDR3 DNA follows: TGCGCCAGCAGCTTAAGGGCCGTTTGGAGCTCCTACAATGAGCAGTTCTTC.

This clone was detected only once. CDR3 nucleotide sequence: TGCGCCAGCAGCCAGACTAGCGGGGGGTACAATGAGCAGTTCTTC. This translates into CASSQTSGGYNEQFF. The gene calls are TRBV10-1 and TRBJ2-1; 13 nucleotides align to TRBD2. In germline, CDR1 is WNHNN, CDR2 SYGVQD (reference sequence). V dropped 6 bases and J dropped 4; count of bases not matched to a gene: 3. The CDR3 is 15 amino acids.

V is TRBV7-9 and J is TRBJ2-3; D is possibly TRBD1 or TRBD2 (5 bases each). Trimming shortened V by 4 bases and J by 3 bases, and 14 bases separated the two germline ends. This CDR3 has 15 amino acids. Germline V CDR1 and CDR2: SEHNR, FQNEAQ (reference sequence). The CDR3 region is CASSSTGTSTDTQYF. CDR3 in DNA: TGTGCCAGCAGCTCGACCGGGACCTCAACAGATACGCAGTATTTT.